This TCR beta chain originates from a study of T cell responses to AZD1222 COVID-19 vaccine. TCRdb's table, derived via immunoSEQ multiplex PCR, lists solely in-frame clones and lacks some. The sample has roughly 86,000 clones, 85% seen once. The V end lost 5 bases, the J end lost 5 bases, and 15 bases lay between the germline ends. CDR3 length: 13 residues. The germline V gene encodes CDR1 SQVTM and CDR2 ANQGSEA. Sequences were derived from peripheral blood, sampled 28 days after the second AZD1222 dose. The chain is built from TRBV29-1 and TRBJ2-5; D tentatively reads TRBD1 or TRBD2 (6 bases each). The receptor was derived from an adult who received the AZD1222 COVID-19 vaccine. In DNA, the CDR3 is TGCAGCGTTCAAGGGGGGACCGGGGAGACCCAGTACTTC. As protein: CSVQGGTGETQYF.